The entry below gives a single T cell receptor (beta chain) sequence along with its context. Its matching antigen is unknown. This sample is part of a study of T cell responses to AZD1222 COVID-19 vaccine. In the study overall: Second doses were pooled across both intervals (about 4 or about 12 weeks). Findings and caveats of the study: Clonal diversity may have been underestimated, and the donors were mostly white British, with more females than males. Only a handful of AZD1222 recipients were seropositive at baseline. Across spike, vaccine-associated CD4 TCRs were found, dominant at 160-218 and 743-854.

TCRdb keeps only in-frame clones here, not all; method: immunoSEQ multiplex PCR. Here the sample spans 75,000 to 100,000 clones, about 88% being singletons. The germline V and J ends were trimmed by 4 bases and 6 bases, with 17 bases remaining between them. Germline V gene lookup returns CDR1 SGDLS and CDR2 YYNGEE. The CDR3 consists of 15 residues. The sample here was peripheral blood, taken on day 0 of AZD1222 vaccination. The clonotype was recovered from an adult in good health. The chain joins TRBV9 to TRBJ1-5, with a tentative D call TRBD1 (6 bases). The CDR3 DNA is TGTGCCAGCAGCCCGACCGGGGGGCGCGGTCAGCCCCAGCATTTT. It translates to CASSPTGGRGQPQHF.